The sequence of this T cell receptor beta chain was determined in a study of T cell responses to AZD1222 COVID-19 vaccine. The method was immunoSEQ multiplex PCR; TCRdb's version includes in-frame clones alone and lacks a portion of them. The sample yields roughly 97,000 clones, around nine tenths seen once. The CDR3 is 13 amino acids. V shed 5 bases and J shed 7 bases, with 12 bases lying between them. In germline, CDR1 is SGHAT, CDR2 FQNNGV. The genes are TRBV11-2 and TRBJ2-1; perhaps TRBD2 as D (5 bases). The TCR comes from an adult who received the MenACWY meningococcal vaccine as a control. This sample comprised peripheral blood, obtained 28 days after the second dose of the MenACWY control vaccine. CDR3 DNA sequence: TGTGCCAGCAGCCCCACTAGGGATAATGAGCAGTTCTTC. Translation gives CASSPTRDNEQFF. The whole variable domain, remainder taken from reference TRBV11-2 and TRBJ2-1, is EAGVAQSPRYKIIEKRQSVAFWCNPISGHATLYWYQQILGQGPKLLIQFQNNGVVDDSQLPKDRFSAERLKGVDSTLKIQPAKLEDSAVYLCASSPTRDNEQFFGPGTRLTVL.